Listed here is a single TCR beta chain. This sample's treatment: oral pan-JAK inhibitor, 5-10 mg twice daily. The CDR3 contains 16 residues. Germline lookup yields CDR1 SGHAT and CDR2 FQNNGV. The V gene lost 5 bases and the J gene lost 0 bases, with 15 bases spanning the gap. This sample was included in a study of CD8+ T cells in alopecia areata. In each case, RNA was isolated and then reverse transcribed into cDNA as the sequencing template. Some clones are missing from TCRdb's copy, which holds only in-frame ones; the method was immunoSEQ multiplex PCR. The data hold more than 200,000 clones, with roughly three fifths observed a single time.

The sequences come from CD4+ T cells sorted from blood, collected between weeks 43 and 45, from a patient treated with tofacitinib. This TCR was sampled from a human donor with alopecia areata. The chain couples TRBV11-2 to TRBJ2-3; tentatively, D is TRBD1 (5 bases). The CDR3 reads CASSPFQGSSTDTQYF. The CDR3 DNA is TGTGCCAGCAGCCCTTTCCAGGGATCTAGCACAGATACGCAGTATTTT.